This T cell receptor (beta chain) is from a study of identical twins. This clonotype was recorded at least ten times. TCRdb used MiXCR to reprocess the 5' RACE reads, holding one entry per CDR3 protein. The sample has roughly 280,000 distinct CDR3 sequences, roughly 9% seen once. Germline V CDR1 and CDR2: MGHRA, YSYEKL. V lost 0 bases and J 5 bases, leaving 6 bases between the germline ends. The CDR3 is made up of 13 amino acids. These same records also appear under a second study, on yellow fever vaccine responses in identical twins.

This TCR came from a young woman in good health. J is TRBJ2-3 and V is TRBV4-1; D is uncertain. What was sequenced was CD8+ T cells sorted from blood. The CDR3 coding sequence is TGCGCCAGCAGCCAAGATCCTTTAGATACGCAGTATTTT. Its protein is CASSQDPLDTQYF.